This entry is about one T cell receptor (beta chain). Its specificity is unknown. Germline V gene sequence: CDR1 MNHEY, CDR2 SVGAGI. The CDR3 length is 14 residues. The data were obtained in a study of T cells expressing NK-cell markers. Whole-study results and caveats: About 6 donors had dominant NKG2C+ clonotypes that comprised roughly 1.0-7.5% of their CD8+ T cells. The leading position in the CD3+CD56-NKG2C+ fraction of a few donors also went to these clonotypes.

Following a re-call of the 5' RACE reads, TCRdb has one entry per CDR3 protein and lacks DNA. This table holds almost 450,000 distinct CDR3 sequences. This TCR was sampled from a woman between 18 and 70 years old in good health. The chain couples TRBV6-5 to TRBJ2-7; TCRdb returns TRBD2, unconfirmable since there is no DNA. The sample comprised blood T cells: a sorted CD56 or NKG2C T cell subset, CD4+ or CD8+ T cells, or bulk PBMC T cells (not recorded which). The CDR3 reads CASSSKTRTAEQYF.